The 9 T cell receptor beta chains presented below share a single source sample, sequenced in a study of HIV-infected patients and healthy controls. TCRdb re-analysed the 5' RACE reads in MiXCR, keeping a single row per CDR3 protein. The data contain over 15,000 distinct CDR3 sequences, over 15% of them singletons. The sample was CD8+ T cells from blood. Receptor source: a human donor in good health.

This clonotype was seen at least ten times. CDR3 protein: CASSFGTVGTSEAFF. CDR3 in DNA: TGTGCCAGCAGCTTTGGTACGGTTGGTACTTCTGAAGCTTTCTTT. V gene TRBV11-1 combines with J gene TRBJ1-1; D not resolved. CDR1 SGHAT and CDR2 FQDESV come from the germline V gene (reference sequence). The germline V and J ends were trimmed by 3 bases and 6 bases, with 17 bases remaining between them. The CDR3 sequence is 15 residues long.

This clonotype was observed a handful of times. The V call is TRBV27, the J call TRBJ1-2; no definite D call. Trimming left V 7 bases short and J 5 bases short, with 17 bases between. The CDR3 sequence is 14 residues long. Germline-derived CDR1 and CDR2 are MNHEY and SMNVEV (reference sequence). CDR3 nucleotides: TGTGCCAGCAAACCCCCAGGAACTTCTTATGGCTACACCTTC. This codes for CASKPPGTSYGYTF.

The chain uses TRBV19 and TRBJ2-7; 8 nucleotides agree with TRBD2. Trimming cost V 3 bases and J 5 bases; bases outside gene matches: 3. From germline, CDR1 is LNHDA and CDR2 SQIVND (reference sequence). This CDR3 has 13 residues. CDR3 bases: TGTGCCAGTAGTATGACTAGCGTCGACGAGCAGTACTTC. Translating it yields CASSMTSVDEQYF. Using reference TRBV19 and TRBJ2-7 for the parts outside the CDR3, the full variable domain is DGGITQSPKYLFRKEGQNVTLSCEQNLNHDAMYWYRQDPGQGLRLIYYSQIVNDFQKGDIAEGYSVSREKKESFPLTVTSAQKNPTAFYLCASSMTSVDEQYFGPGTRLTVT.

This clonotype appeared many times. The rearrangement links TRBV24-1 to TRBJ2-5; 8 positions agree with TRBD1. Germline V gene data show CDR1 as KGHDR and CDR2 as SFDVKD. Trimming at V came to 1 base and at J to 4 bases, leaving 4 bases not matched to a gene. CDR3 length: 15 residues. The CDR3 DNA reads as TGTGCCACCAGTGATTTCGCGCAGGGGGCAGAGACCCAGTACTTC. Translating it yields CATSDFAQGAETQYF.

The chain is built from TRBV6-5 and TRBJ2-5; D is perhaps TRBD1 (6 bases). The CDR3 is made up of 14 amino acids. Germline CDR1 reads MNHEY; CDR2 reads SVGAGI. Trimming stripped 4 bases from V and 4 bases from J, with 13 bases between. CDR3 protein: CASSSQGRGETQYF. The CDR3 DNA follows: TGTGCCAGCAGTTCACAGGGTCGGGGAGAGACCCAGTACTTC.

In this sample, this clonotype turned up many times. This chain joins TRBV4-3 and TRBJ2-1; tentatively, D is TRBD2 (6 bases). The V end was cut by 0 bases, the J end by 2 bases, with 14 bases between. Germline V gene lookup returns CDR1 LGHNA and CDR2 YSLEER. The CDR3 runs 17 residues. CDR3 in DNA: TGCGCCAGCAGCCAAGATCGCGACGGGGGACCCTACAATGAGCAGTTCTTC. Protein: CASSQDRDGGPYNEQFF.

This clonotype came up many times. The CDR3 is CASSLGGGNTEAFF. The CDR3 DNA reads TGTGCCAGCAGCTTAGGCGGGGGGAACACTGAAGCTTTCTTT. V is TRBV7-6 and J is TRBJ1-1, with D perhaps TRBD1 (5 bases). The ends were cut back, 1 base at V and 1 base at J, with 7 bases in the middle. The CDR3 has 14 amino acids. Germline CDR1 SGHVS, CDR2 FNYEAQ.

The CDR3 sequence is CASSLAGFNEKLFF. The CDR3 nucleotides read TGTGCCAGCAGCTTAGCTGGGTTCAATGAAAAACTGTTTTTT. The chain joins TRBV7-9 to TRBJ1-4; no firm D call. V shed 0 bases and J shed 5 bases, with 7 bases lying between them. This CDR3 is 14 amino acids long. The germline gives CDR1 SEHNR, CDR2 FQNEAQ (reference sequence).

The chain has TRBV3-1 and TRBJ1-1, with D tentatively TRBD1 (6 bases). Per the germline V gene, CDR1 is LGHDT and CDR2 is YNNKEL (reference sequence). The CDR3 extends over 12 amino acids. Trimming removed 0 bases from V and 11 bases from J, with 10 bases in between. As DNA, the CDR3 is TGTGCCAGCAGCCAAGAGGGGGCTAGCGCTTTCTTT. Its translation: CASSQEGASAFF. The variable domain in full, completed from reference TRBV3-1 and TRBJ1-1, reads DTAVSQTPKYLVTQMGNDKSIKCEQNLGHDTMYWYKQDSKKFLKIMFSYNNKELIINETVPNRFSPKSPDKAHLNLHINSLELGDSAVYFCASSQEGASAFFGQGTRLTVV.